This T cell receptor beta chain was profiled in a study of human T cells and chemical hapten exposure. As for the study in general: Small discrepancies in pooled library volume mainly accounted for the varying TCR yields per sample.

Time point described: patch test 1, 2 weeks after DPC sensitization. As to treatment: therapeutic diphenylcyclopropenone sensitization with weekly scalp DPC. TCRdb called the RACE reads again in MiXCR, with one record for every CDR3 protein. The sample holds about 340,000 distinct CDR3 sequences; around 7% are singletons and the top ten take around 8.4%. This CDR3 is 13 amino acids long. Germline V gives CDR1 MDHEN, CDR2 SYDVKM. The trim removed 10 bases at V and 3 bases at J, leaving 6 bases unmatched. Many counts were recorded for this clonotype. V is TRBV28 and J is TRBJ2-3, with TRBD1 identical over 8 bases. Specimen: whole blood, collected in connection with sensitization to the hapten diphenylcyclopropenone (DPC). The clonotype was recovered from a young woman with alopecia areata. Some clones in this sample may be carry-over from other donors' samples. Written as DNA, the CDR3 is TGTGCCATCACTCAGGGGGCTACAGATACGCAGTATTTT. Encoded protein: CAITQGATDTQYF.